Below, one T cell receptor (beta chain) is given with its context. Its antigen is unknown. Produced via immunoSEQ multiplex PCR; TCRdb's table is partial and in-frame only. The sample yields 14,000 or so clones, 83% seen once. This entry is derived from a study of PD-1 blockade in classical Hodgkin lymphoma. Points from the study as a whole: Reports described newly diagnosed patients as having lower baseline TCR diversity than healthy donors.

In germline, CDR1 is SGHTA, CDR2 FQGNSA. Trimming left V 5 bases short and J 2 bases short, with 16 bases between. This CDR3 region has 15 residues. Exposure to brentuximab vedotin varied, and each patient had relapsed following autologous stem cell transplantation. The receptor comes from a human donor with classical Hodgkin lymphoma. The sample in question was peripheral blood mononuclear cells (PBMCs), obtained at baseline. The chain couples TRBV7-2 to TRBJ2-7, with a tentative D call TRBD1 (6 bases). The CDR3 loop is CASSLPGDPPYEQYF. In DNA, the CDR3 is TGTGCCAGCAGCCTCCCAGGGGACCCACCCTACGAGCAGTACTTC. The full variable domain, rest sourced from reference TRBV7-2 and TRBJ2-7, is GAGVSQSPSNKVTEKGKDVELRCDPISGHTALYWYRQSLGQGLEFLIYFQGNSAPDKSGLPSDRFSAERTGGSVSTLTIQRTQQEDSAVYLCASSLPGDPPYEQYFGPGTRLTVT.